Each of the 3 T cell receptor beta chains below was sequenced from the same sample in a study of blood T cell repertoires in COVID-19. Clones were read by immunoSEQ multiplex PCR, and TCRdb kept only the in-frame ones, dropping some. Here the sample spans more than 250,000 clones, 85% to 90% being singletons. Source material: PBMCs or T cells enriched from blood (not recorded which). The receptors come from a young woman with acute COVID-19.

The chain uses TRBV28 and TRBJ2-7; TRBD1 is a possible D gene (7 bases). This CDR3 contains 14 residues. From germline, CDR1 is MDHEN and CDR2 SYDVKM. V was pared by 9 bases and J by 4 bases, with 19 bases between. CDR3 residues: CASLEGTAKYEQYF. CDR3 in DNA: TGTGCCAGTCTGGAGGGGACAGCGAAATACGAGCAGTACTTC.

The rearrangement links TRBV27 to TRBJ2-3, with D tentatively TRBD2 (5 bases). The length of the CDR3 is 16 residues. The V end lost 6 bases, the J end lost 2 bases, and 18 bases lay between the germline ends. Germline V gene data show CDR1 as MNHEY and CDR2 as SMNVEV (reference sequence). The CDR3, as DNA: TGTGCCAGCAGACCCCAGGAGCGGCTACTCACAGATACGCAGTATTTT. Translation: CASRPQERLLTDTQYF.

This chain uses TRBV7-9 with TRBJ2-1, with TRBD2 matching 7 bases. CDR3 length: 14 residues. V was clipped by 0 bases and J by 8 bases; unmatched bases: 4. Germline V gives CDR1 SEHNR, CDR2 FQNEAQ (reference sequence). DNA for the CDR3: TGTGCCAGCAGCTTAGCGGCTAGCGGTGATGAGCAGTTCTTC. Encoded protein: CASSLAASGDEQFF.